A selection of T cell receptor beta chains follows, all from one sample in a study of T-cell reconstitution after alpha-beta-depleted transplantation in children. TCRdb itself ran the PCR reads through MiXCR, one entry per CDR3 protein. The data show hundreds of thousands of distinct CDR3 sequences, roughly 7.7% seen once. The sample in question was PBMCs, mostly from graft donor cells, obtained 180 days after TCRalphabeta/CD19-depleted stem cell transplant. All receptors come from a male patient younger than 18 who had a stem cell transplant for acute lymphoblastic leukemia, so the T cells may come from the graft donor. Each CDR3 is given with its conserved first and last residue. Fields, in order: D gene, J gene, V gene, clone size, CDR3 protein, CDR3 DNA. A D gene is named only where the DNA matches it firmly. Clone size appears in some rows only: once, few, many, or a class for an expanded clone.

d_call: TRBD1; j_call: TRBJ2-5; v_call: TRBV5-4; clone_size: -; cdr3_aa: CASSYGTVQETQYF; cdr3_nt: TGTGCCAGCAGCTACGGGACAGTCCAAGAGACCCAGTACTTC
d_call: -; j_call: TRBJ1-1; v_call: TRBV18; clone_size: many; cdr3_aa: CASSPQGPNTEAFF; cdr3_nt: TGTGCCAGCTCACCCCAGGGGCCGAACACTGAAGCTTTCTTT
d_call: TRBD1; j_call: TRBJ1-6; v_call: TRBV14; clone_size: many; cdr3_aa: CASSPLGGFIQGPNSPLHF; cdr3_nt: TGTGCCAGCAGCCCCCTGGGGGGCTTTATACAGGGGCCTAATTCACCCCTCCACTTT
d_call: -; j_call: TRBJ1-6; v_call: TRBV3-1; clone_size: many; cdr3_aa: CASSQDHITSPLHF; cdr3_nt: TGTGCCAGCAGCCAAGATCACATTACTTCACCCCTCCACTTT
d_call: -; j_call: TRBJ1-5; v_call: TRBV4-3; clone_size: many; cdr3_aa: CASSQDLGVHQPQHF; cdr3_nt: TGCGCCAGCAGCCAAGACTTGGGGGTCCATCAGCCCCAGCATTTT
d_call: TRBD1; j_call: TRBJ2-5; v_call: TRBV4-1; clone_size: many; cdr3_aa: CASSQDGTGDETQYF; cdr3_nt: TGCGCCAGCAGCCAAGATGGGACAGGGGACGAGACCCAGTACTTC
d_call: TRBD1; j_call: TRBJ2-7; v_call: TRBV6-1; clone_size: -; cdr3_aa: CASSEGSAGGDEQYF; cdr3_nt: TGTGCCAGCAGTGAAGGGTCCGCAGGGGGCGACGAGCAGTACTTC
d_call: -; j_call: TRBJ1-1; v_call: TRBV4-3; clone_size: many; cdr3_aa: CASSQDPTLGTEAFF; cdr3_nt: TGCGCCAGCAGCCAAGATCCCACCCTCGGAACTGAAGCTTTCTTT
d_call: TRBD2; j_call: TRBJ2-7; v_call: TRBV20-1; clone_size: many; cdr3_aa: CSARAGVAGVDEQYF; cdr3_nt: TGCAGTGCTAGGGCCGGGGTAGCGGGAGTGGACGAGCAGTACTTC
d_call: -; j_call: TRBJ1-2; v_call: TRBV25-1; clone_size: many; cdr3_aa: CASSSWDYGYTF; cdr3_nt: TGTGCCAGCAGTTCGTGGGACTATGGCTACACCTTC
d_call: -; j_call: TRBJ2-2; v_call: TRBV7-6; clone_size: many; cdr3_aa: CASSTRQALTNTGELFF; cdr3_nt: TGTGCCAGCAGCACTCGACAGGCACTGACGAACACCGGGGAGCTGTTTTTT
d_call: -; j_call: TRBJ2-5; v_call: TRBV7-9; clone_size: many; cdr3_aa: CASSLGGSQETQYF; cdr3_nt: TGCGCCAGCAGCTTGGGGGGTTCCCAAGAGACCCAGTACTTC
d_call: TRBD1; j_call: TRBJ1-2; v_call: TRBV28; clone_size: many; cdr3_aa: CASSLTSQGAWSYGYTF; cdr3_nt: TGTGCCAGCAGTCTCACTTCACAGGGGGCGTGGAGCTATGGCTACACCTTC
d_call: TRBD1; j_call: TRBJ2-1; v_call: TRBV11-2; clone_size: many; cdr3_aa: CASSLEGRGRRNEQFF; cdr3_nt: TGTGCCAGCAGCTTAGAGGGCAGGGGGCGTCGCAATGAGCAGTTCTTC
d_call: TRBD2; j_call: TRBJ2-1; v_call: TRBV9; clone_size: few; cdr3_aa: CASSFHRAGGVDNEQFF; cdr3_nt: TGTGCCAGCAGCTTCCACCGAGCGGGAGGCGTCGACAATGAGCAGTTCTTC
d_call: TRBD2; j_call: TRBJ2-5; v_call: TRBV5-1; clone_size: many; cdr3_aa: CASSPLPGLAGGEYF; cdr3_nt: TGCGCCAGCAGCCCCCTCCCGGGACTAGCGGGGGGAGAGTACTTC
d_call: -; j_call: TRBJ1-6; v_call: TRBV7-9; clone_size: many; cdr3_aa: CASSSTDSNSPLHF; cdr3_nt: TGTGCCAGCAGCTCGACCGACAGTAATTCACCCCTCCACTTT
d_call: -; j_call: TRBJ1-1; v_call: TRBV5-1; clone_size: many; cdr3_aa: CASTLSIGVTEAFF; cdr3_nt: TGCGCCAGCACCCTTTCGATTGGGGTAACTGAAGCTTTCTTT
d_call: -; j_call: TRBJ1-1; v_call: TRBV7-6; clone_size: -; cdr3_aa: CASSLDGSNTEAFF; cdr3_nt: TGTGCCAGCAGCTTGGACGGATCGAACACTGAAGCTTTCTTT
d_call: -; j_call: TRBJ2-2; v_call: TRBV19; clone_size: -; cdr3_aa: CATKRMVGELFF; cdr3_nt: TGTGCCACAAAGAGGATGGTCGGGGAGCTGTTTTTT
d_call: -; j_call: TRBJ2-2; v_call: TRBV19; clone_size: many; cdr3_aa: CASSGRNPGELFF; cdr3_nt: TGTGCCAGTAGCGGGAGAAACCCCGGGGAGCTGTTTTTT
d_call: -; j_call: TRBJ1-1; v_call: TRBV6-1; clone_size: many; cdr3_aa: CASSPPMGNTEAFF; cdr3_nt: TGTGCCAGCAGTCCCCCTATGGGAAACACTGAAGCTTTCTTT
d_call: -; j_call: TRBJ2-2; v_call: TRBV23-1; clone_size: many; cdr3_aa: CASNLQEWTGELFF; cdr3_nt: TGCGCCAGCAACCTACAGGAGTGGACCGGGGAGCTGTTTTTT
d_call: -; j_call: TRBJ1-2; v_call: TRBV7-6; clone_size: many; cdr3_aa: CASSPRDSNYGYTF; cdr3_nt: TGTGCCAGCAGCCCCCGCGATTCTAACTATGGCTACACCTTC
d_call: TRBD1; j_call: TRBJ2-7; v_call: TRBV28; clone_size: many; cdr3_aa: CASSLEFSLGGGSREQYF; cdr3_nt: TGTGCCAGCAGTTTAGAGTTCTCCTTAGGGGGCGGGTCGCGCGAGCAGTACTTC
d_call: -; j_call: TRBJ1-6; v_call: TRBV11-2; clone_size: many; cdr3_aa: CASSPQDNASPLHF; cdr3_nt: TGTGCCAGCAGCCCGCAGGATAACGCTTCACCCCTCCACTTT
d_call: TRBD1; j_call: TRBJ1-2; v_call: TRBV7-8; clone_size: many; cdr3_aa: CASSSPNRGLGGYTF; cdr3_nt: TGTGCCAGCAGCTCGCCGAACAGGGGATTAGGAGGCTACACCTTC
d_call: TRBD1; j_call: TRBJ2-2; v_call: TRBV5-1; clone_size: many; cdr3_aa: CASSYDRGRTGELFF; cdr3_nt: TGCGCCAGCAGCTACGACAGGGGACGAACCGGGGAGCTGTTTTTT
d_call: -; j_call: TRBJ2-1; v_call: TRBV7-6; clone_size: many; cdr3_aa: CASSWIGFNEQFF; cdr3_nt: TGTGCCAGCAGCTGGATAGGGTTCAATGAGCAGTTCTTC
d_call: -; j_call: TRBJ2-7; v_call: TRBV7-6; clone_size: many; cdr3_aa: CASSLAMSESSYEQYF; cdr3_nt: TGTGCCAGCAGCTTAGCGATGAGTGAAAGCTCCTACGAGCAGTACTTC
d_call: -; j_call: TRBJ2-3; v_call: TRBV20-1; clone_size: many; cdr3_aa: CSARILATDTQYF; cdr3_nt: TGCAGTGCTAGGATCCTAGCCACAGATACGCAGTATTTT
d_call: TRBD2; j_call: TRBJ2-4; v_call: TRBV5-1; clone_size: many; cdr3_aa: CASSLGLAGGNIQYF; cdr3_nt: TGCGCCAGCAGCTTGGGACTAGCGGGGGGAAACATTCAGTACTTC
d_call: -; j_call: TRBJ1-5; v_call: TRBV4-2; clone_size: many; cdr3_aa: CASSQGQGEGPQHF; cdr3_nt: TGTGCCAGCAGCCAAGGGCAAGGGGAAGGGCCCCAGCATTTT
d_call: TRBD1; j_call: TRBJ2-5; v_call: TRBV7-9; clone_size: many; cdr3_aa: CASSFGTGQETQYF; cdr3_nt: TGTGCCAGCAGTTTCGGGACAGGTCAAGAGACCCAGTACTTC
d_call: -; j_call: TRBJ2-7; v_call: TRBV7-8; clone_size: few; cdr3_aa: CASSLAASLFYEQYF; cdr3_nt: TGTGCCAGCAGCTTAGCAGCGTCTCTATTCTACGAGCAGTACTTC
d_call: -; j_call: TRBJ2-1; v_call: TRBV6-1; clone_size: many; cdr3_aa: CASSDHRAHNEQFF; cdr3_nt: TGTGCCAGCAGTGATCACAGGGCCCATAATGAGCAGTTCTTC
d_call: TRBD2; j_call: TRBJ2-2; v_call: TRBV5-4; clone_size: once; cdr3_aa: CAISLAILGTRDTGELFF; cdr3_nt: TGTGCCATCAGCTTGGCCATCCTCGGGACTAGGGACACCGGGGAGCTGTTTTTT
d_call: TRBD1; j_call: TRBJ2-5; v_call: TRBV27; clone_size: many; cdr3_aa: CASSLDRQETQYF; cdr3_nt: TGTGCCAGCAGTTTGGACAGGCAAGAGACCCAGTACTTC
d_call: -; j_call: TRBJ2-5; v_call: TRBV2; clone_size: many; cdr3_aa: CASTGGRETQYF; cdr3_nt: TGTGCCAGCACCGGGGGTCGAGAGACCCAGTACTTC
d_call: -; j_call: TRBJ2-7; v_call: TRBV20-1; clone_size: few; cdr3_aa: CCARDPVGGTYEQYF; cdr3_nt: TGCTGTGCTAGAGATCCCGTGGGGGGCACCTACGAGCAGTACTTC
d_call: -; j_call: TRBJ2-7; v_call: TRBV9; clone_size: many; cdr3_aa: CASSVADYYEQYF; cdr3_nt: TGTGCCAGCAGCGTAGCGGACTACTACGAGCAGTACTTC
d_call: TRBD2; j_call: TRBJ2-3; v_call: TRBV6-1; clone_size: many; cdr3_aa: CASSEVGILAETDTQYF; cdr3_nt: TGTGCCAGCAGTGAAGTTGGGATCCTAGCGGAAACAGATACGCAGTATTTT
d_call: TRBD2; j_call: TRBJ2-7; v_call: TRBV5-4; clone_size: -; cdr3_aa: CASSGGLAGGSYEQYF; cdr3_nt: TGTGCCAGCAGCGGGGGACTAGCGGGGGGGTCCTACGAGCAGTACTTC
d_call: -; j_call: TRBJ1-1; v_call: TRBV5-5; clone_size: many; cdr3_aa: CASSLEQAINTEAFF; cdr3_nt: TGTGCCAGCAGCTTGGAGCAGGCGATTAACACTGAAGCTTTCTTT
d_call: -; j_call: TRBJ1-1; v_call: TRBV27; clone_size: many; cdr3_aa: CASSLGTGDAAFF; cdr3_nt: TGTGCCAGCAGTTTAGGGACGGGGGACGCAGCTTTCTTT
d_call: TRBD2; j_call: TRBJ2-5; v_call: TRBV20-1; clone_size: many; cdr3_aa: CSASPLSGGGETQYF; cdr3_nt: TGCAGTGCGAGCCCCCTTTCGGGAGGGGGTGAGACCCAGTACTTC
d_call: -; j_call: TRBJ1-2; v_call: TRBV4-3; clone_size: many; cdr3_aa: CASSQGQGVRGYTF; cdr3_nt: TGCGCCAGCAGCCAAGGGCAGGGTGTGAGAGGCTACACCTTC
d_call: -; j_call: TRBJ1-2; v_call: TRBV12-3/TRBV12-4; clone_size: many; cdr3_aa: CASSLGEGYTF; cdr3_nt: TGTGCCAGCAGTTTAGGGGAAGGCTACACCTTC
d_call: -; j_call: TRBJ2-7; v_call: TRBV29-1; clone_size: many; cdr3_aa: CSVVGAVGTYEQYF; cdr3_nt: TGCAGCGTTGTGGGGGCAGTCGGAACCTACGAGCAGTACTTC
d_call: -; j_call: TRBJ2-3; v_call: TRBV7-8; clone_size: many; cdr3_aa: CASSRLRHTQYF; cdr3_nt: TGTGCCAGCAGCCGATTGCGGCACACGCAGTATTTT
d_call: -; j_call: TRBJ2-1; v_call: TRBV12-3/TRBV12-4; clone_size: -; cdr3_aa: CAISLPPGTRSPYNEQFF; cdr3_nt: TGTGCCATCAGTTTACCCCCCGGGACCAGAAGCCCTTACAATGAGCAGTTCTTC
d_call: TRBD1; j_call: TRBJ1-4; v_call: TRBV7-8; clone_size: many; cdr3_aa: CASTHRGSGKLFF; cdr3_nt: TGTGCCAGCACCCACAGGGGCAGTGGAAAACTGTTTTTT
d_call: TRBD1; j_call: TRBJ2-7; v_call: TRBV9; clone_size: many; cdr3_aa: CASSQGDRGGEQYF; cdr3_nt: TGTGCCAGCAGCCAGGGGGACAGGGGTGGCGAGCAGTACTTC
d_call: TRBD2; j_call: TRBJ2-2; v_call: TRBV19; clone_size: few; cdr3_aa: CASSDPGLAGVGELFF; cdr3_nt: TGTGCCAGTAGTGACCCGGGACTAGCGGGCGTCGGGGAGCTGTTTTTT
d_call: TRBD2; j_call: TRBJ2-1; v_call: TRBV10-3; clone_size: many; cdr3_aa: CAISSPGTSGSNEQFF; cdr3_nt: TGTGCCATCAGTTCGCCCGGGACTAGCGGGAGTAATGAGCAGTTCTTC